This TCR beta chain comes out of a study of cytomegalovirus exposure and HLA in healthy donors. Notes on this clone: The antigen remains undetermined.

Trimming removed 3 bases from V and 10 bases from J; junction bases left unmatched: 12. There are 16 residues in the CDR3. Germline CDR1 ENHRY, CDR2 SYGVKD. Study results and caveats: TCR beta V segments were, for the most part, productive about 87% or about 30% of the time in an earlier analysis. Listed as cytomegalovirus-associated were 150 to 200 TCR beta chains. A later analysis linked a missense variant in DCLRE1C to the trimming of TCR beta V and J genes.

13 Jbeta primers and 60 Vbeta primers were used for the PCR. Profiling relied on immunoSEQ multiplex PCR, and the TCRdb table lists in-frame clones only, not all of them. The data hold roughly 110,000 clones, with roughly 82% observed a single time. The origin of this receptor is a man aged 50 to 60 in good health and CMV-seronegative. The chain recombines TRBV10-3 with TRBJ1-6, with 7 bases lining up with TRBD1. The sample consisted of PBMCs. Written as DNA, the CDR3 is TGTGCCATCAGTGACCGCGGACAGGATCGGAGCTCACCCCTCCACTTT. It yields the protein CAISDRGQDRSSPLHF.